This T cell receptor (beta chain) emerged from a study of T cell responses to AZD1222 COVID-19 vaccine. Whole-study context: Second-dose recipients at about 4 or about 12 weeks were treated as one pooled group.

TCRdb's copy holds only in-frame clones and misses some; the assay was immunoSEQ multiplex PCR. The table has around 120,000 clones, 90% to 95% seen once. Germline-derived CDR1 and CDR2 are LNHDA and SQIVND (reference sequence). V was cut by 4 bases and J by 4 bases, with 8 bases left in between. This CDR3 comprises 13 residues. This clone was seen only once. This TCR was sampled from an adult in good health. Sequenced material: peripheral blood, taken on day 0 of AZD1222 vaccination. This chain connects TRBV19 to TRBJ2-1, with D uncertain. Written as DNA, the CDR3 is TGTGCCAGTAGTACGACTGGTTACAATGAGCAGTTCTTC. Protein: CASSTTGYNEQFF.